These 26 T cell receptor beta chains share one sample of origin, sequenced in a study of shared clonotypes between healthy human individuals. Clones were read by immunoSEQ multiplex PCR, and TCRdb kept only the in-frame ones, dropping some. Of a few million clones detected, about 92% appear once; the ten largest clones hold approximately 0.4%. The source material was naive CD4+ T cells from PBMCs. The subset here: CD45RA+ positively selected. All receptors come from a man aged 18 to 30 in good health. Some clones in this sample may be carry-over from other donors' samples.

This chain links TRBV28 with TRBJ1-5; no definite D call. CDR1 is MDHEN and CDR2 is SYDVKM in the germline V gene. V was shortened by 6 bases and J by 7 bases, with 16 bases between the two germline ends. The CDR3 sequence is 14 residues long. The CDR3 DNA sequence: TGTGCCAGCAGGATCGCGAGGACGGGGCAGCCCCAGCATTTT. As protein: CASRIARTGQPQHF.

The rearrangement links TRBV5-4 to TRBJ1-2, with D possibly matching TRBD1 (6 bases). CDR1 and CDR2 from the germline V gene are SGHNT and YYREEE (reference sequence). The CDR3 is 15 residues long. The V end was cut by 4 bases, the J end by 6 bases, with 19 bases between. The CDR3 DNA follows: TGTGCCAGCAGCGCAAAACGGGACGGGGGGCATGGCTACACCTTC. Protein product: CASSAKRDGGHGYTF.

Notes on this clone: The sample holds other DNA sequences that translate to the same CDR3. The rearrangement uses TRBV19 and TRBJ1-5; D unclear. Per the germline V gene, CDR1 is LNHDA and CDR2 is SQIVND (reference sequence). This CDR3 contains 13 residues. V lost 3 bases to trimming and J lost 4 bases, with 7 bases between them. The CDR3 loop is CASSISSNQPQHF. CDR3 nucleotides: TGTGCCAGTAGTATCAGTTCAAATCAGCCCCAGCATTTT.

This clone was observed a few times. Other DNA sequences in the sample encode the same CDR3. The genes are TRBV28 and TRBJ1-2; unclear D gene. V was shortened by 5 bases and J by 7 bases, with 11 bases between the two germline ends. The CDR3 length is 12 residues. In germline, CDR1 is MDHEN, CDR2 SYDVKM. The CDR3 DNA is TGTGCCAGCAGTCCCCCTTCCGGTGGCTACACCTTC. Translating it yields CASSPPSGGYTF.

The chain links TRBV29-1 to TRBJ2-3; 9 bases align to TRBD1. This CDR3 has 17 amino acids. J gave up 5 bases and V 6 bases, and 18 bases lay outside the gene matches. Germline V gene lookup returns CDR1 SQVTM and CDR2 ANQGSEA. CDR3 residues: CSVQRGQGRSFGDTQYF. As DNA, the CDR3 is TGCAGCGTCCAGCGAGGACAGGGGAGATCCTTCGGAGATACGCAGTATTTT.

The chain's CDR3 is CASSLSSRQAYEQYF. DNA of the CDR3: TGTGCCAGCAGTCTCTCCTCAAGACAGGCCTACGAGCAGTACTTC. V usage is TRBV6-6 and J usage is TRBJ2-7; TRBD1 might be the D (6 bases). The CDR3 is 15 residues long. V was shortened by 5 bases and J by 2 bases, with 16 bases between the two germline ends. Germline CDR1 reads MNHNY; CDR2 reads SVGAGI (reference sequence).

CDR3 nucleotide sequence: TGTGCCAGCAGCGTAGATGCCCATGAGCAGTTCTTC. Amino acids: CASSVDAHEQFF. The V gene is TRBV9, the J gene TRBJ2-1; unclear D gene. The CDR3 covers 12 residues. Germline V gene data show CDR1 as SGDLS and CDR2 as YYNGEE. Trimming stripped 0 bases from V and 8 bases from J, with 6 bases between.

The rearrangement links TRBV19 to TRBJ1-1, with D hard to call. Germline V gives CDR1 LNHDA, CDR2 SQIVND (reference sequence). This CDR3 region has 12 residues. With 5 bases removed from V and 10 bases from J, the gap between germline ends came to 14 bases. Written as DNA, the CDR3 is TGTGCCAGTAGTCCACCAGGCGCTAGAGCTTTCTTT. Protein sequence: CASSPPGARAFF.

CDR3 nucleotides: TGTGCCAGCAGTTCAGGGAGTAAGACTAATGAAAAACTGTTTTTT. Protein sequence: CASSSGSKTNEKLFF. The chain couples TRBV28 to TRBJ1-4, with a possible D match to TRBD1 (5 bases). The CDR3 spans 15 residues. Trimming took 4 bases from V and 2 from J, leaving 11 bases between them. CDR1 is MDHEN and CDR2 is SYDVKM in the germline V gene.

This chain connects TRBV29-1 to TRBJ2-7; the match to TRBD1 covers 7 bases. The germline gives CDR1 SQVTM, CDR2 ANQGSEA. Germline trimming cut 7 bases from V and 3 bases from J; bases unmatched to any gene: 12. CDR3 size: 14 residues. The CDR3 nucleotides are TGCAGCGCCGGTCTGGGACAGAGAAACTACGAGCAGTACTTC. Residues: CSAGLGQRNYEQYF.

On this clone: This specimen includes other DNA sequences encoding the same CDR3. The gene calls are TRBV14 and TRBJ2-3, with D hard to call. Germline V gene sequence: CDR1 SGHDN, CDR2 FVKESK. V shed 5 bases and J shed 2 bases, with 5 bases lying between them. CDR3 length: 12 amino acids. As DNA, the CDR3 is TGTGCCAGCAGCGGCTCCACAGATACGCAGTATTTT. Translating gives CASSGSTDTQYF.

The CDR3 coding sequence is TGTGCCAGCTCGAGGGGTCTGAACACCGGGGAGCTGTTTTTT. Its protein product is CASSRGLNTGELFF. The chain carries TRBV2 and TRBJ2-2; D tentatively fits TRBD1 or TRBD2 (5 bases each). Germline lookup yields CDR1 SNHLY and CDR2 FYNNEI. The CDR3 is made up of 14 amino acids. With 8 bases removed from V and 1 base from J, the gap between germline ends came to 11 bases.

The rearrangement joins TRBV6-5 to TRBJ1-3; D is possibly TRBD1 (6 bases). Germline loops: CDR1 MNHEY, CDR2 SVGAGI. Trimming took 6 bases from V and 1 from J, leaving 13 bases between them. The CDR3 extends over 15 amino acids. CDR3 nucleotide sequence: TGTGCCAGCAGGGAGACAGGCCGATCTGGAAACACCATATATTTT. The encoded protein is CASRETGRSGNTIYF.

This clone showed up just a few times. This chain joins TRBV20-1 and TRBJ1-5; D gene unclear. The CDR3 is made up of 11 amino acids. CDR1 and CDR2 (germline): DFQATT, SNEGSKA (reference sequence). Deletions cut 3 bases from V and 5 bases from J, with 5 bases between. The CDR3 here is CSASRDQPQHF. CDR3 sequence (DNA): TGCAGTGCTAGTAGGGATCAGCCCCAGCATTTT.

V usage is TRBV2 and J usage is TRBJ1-5; D is undetermined. The germline CDR1 and CDR2 sequences are SNHLY and FYNNEI. The V gene lost 7 bases and the J gene lost 3 bases, with 13 bases spanning the gap. The CDR3 spans 14 residues. The CDR3 spells CASTEWVNNQPQHF. Written as DNA, the CDR3 is TGTGCCAGCACCGAGTGGGTTAACAATCAGCCCCAGCATTTT. The full variable domain, in which reference TRBV2 and TRBJ1-5 provide the parts outside the CDR3, is EPEVTQTPSHQVTQMGQEVILRCVPISNHLYFYWYRQILGQKVEFLVSFYNNEISEKSEIFDDQFSVERPDGSNFTLKIRSTKLEDSAMYFCASTEWVNNQPQHFGDGTRLSIL.

The rearrangement uses TRBV6-1 and TRBJ2-3, with a weak D call TRBD1 (5 bases). The CDR3 loop spans 13 amino acids. V lost 6 bases and J lost 1, with 8 bases in between. Germline V lookup: CDR1 MNHNS, CDR2 SASEGT. The CDR3 region has the DNA TGTGCCAGCAGGGACACTGGCACAGATACGCAGTATTTT. This encodes CASRDTGTDTQYF.

On this clone itself: Other DNA sequences within the sample encode an identical CDR3. CDR3 DNA: TGCGCCAGCAGCTTGGTTAGCGGGAGTTACGAGCAGTACTTC. Protein product: CASSLVSGSYEQYF. The J gene is TRBJ2-7, the V gene TRBV5-1; 9 nucleotides match TRBD2. The CDR3 runs 14 residues. Trimming at V came to 0 bases and at J to 4 bases, leaving 2 bases not matched to a gene. Looked up from germline, CDR1 is SGHRS and CDR2 is YFSETQ.

The CDR3 nucleotides read TGTGCCAGCAGCCCTCCGGGACACAGCTCTGGGGCCAACGTCCTGACTTTC. It is translated as CASSPPGHSSGANVLTF. The chain carries TRBV7-3 and TRBJ2-6, with D possibly TRBD1 on 6 matching bases. Trimming removed 5 bases at V and 0 bases at J, with 14 bases between. The V gene's germline CDR1 is SGHTA and CDR2 FQGTGA. This CDR3 spans 17 amino acids.

This clone was counted once. This chain uses TRBV2 with TRBJ2-1; possible D gene TRBD2, 7 bases. Per germline, CDR1 SNHLY and CDR2 FYNNEI. The CDR3 is 15 residues long. With 2 bases removed from V and 2 bases from J, the gap between germline ends came to 10 bases. Here the CDR3 reads CASSERGGPYNEQFF. CDR3 in DNA: TGTGCCAGCAGTGAAAGGGGGGGACCCTACAATGAGCAGTTCTTC.

The rearrangement uses TRBV18 and TRBJ2-4; D is ambiguous. The CDR3 loop spans 15 amino acids. Deletions cut 3 bases from V and 0 bases from J, with 9 bases between. The germline gives CDR1 KGHSH, CDR2 LQKENI. For the CDR3, the DNA is TGTGCCAGCTCACCCCCAACACTAGCCAAAAACATTCAGTACTTC. Its translation: CASSPPTLAKNIQYF.

The chain recombines TRBV5-1 with TRBJ1-3; no clear D gene. This CDR3 has 13 residues. Trimming stripped 5 bases from V and 4 bases from J, with 10 bases between. Germline assignment: CDR1 SGHRS and CDR2 YFSETQ. Written as DNA, the CDR3 is TGCGCCAGCAGTTCCGCGGAAGGAAACACCATATATTTT. This gives the protein CASSSAEGNTIYF.

The rearrangement links TRBV2 to TRBJ1-2; no firm D call. Looked up from germline, CDR1 is SNHLY and CDR2 is FYNNEI. This CDR3 has 15 amino acids. Trimming left V 1 base short and J 4 bases short, with 13 bases between. The CDR3 DNA is TGTGCCAGCAGTGAAGAACCGCTGACCTTCTATGGCTACACCTTC. Its translation is CASSEEPLTFYGYTF.

CDR3 loop: CASSFRTIYEQYF. The CDR3 DNA follows: TGTGCCAGCAGCTTCAGGACCATCTACGAGCAGTACTTC. V and J are TRBV7-2 and TRBJ2-7; D remains unclear. V was cut by 3 bases and J by 3 bases, with 9 bases left in between. Looked up from germline, CDR1 is SGHTA and CDR2 is FQGNSA. The CDR3 totals 13 residues.

This clone appeared once. V and J are TRBV7-9 and TRBJ1-1, with unresolved D. Looked up from germline, CDR1 is SEHNR and CDR2 is FQNEAQ (reference sequence). CDR3 length: 13 amino acids. Trimming removed 2 bases at V and 10 bases at J, with 14 bases between. CDR3 in amino acids: CASSLRRPEGAFF. Written as DNA, the CDR3 is TGTGCCAGCAGCTTAAGACGTCCGGAGGGAGCTTTCTTT.

The J gene is TRBJ2-5, the V gene TRBV2; 7 bases are shared with TRBD2. Looked up from germline, CDR1 is SNHLY and CDR2 is FYNNEI. The CDR3 is 14 residues long. V lost 7 bases and J lost 3; bases outside the gene matches: 8. Here the CDR3 reads CASNQRGGEETQYF. CDR3 nucleotide sequence: TGTGCCAGCAACCAACGGGGAGGGGAAGAGACCCAGTACTTC.

V gene TRBV5-5 combines with J gene TRBJ2-5; D gene unclear. The CDR3 loop spans 12 amino acids. Germline CDR1 SGHKS, CDR2 YYEKEE (reference sequence). V lost 4 bases and J 3 bases, leaving 7 bases between the germline ends. CDR3 nucleotide sequence: TGTGCCAGCAGCCCAGATGAAGAGACCCAGTACTTC. Encoded protein: CASSPDEETQYF.